These T cell receptor beta chains were read from a single sample in a study of control samples from healthy donors and cancer patients. Here immunoSEQ multiplex PCR was the method, and the copy in TCRdb shows in-frame clones only, minus some. The sample yields 400,000 to 450,000 clones, 75% to 95% seen once. What was sequenced was PBMCs. The receptors were sampled from a man aged 35 to 55 with head and neck cancer. CDR3s include the opening cysteine and the closing phenylalanine or tryptophan. D genes are given only for firm matches. Only part of the rows carry a size: once, few, many, or a class if the clone is expanded.

>TRBD1|TRBV11-2|NA|TRBJ2-2
TGTGCCAGCAGCTTAAGGGACAGGGTCGGTCTTTCCGGGGAGCTGTTTTTT
CASSLRDRVGLSGELFF
>NA|TRBV9|NA|TRBJ2-3
TGTGCCAGCAGCGTACAGGTCACAGATACGCAGTATTTT
CASSVQVTDTQYF
>NA|TRBV6-5|NA|TRBJ1-3
TGTGCCAGCACTAAAAGGGACACAGGAAACACCATATATTTT
CASTKRDTGNTIYF
>NA|TRBV6-5|NA|TRBJ2-1
TGTGCCAGCAGGGTGGACACTTACAATGAGCAGTTCTTC
CASRVDTYNEQFF
>NA|TRBV28|NA|TRBJ1-2
TGTGCCAGCAGTTTTCAGGGTTGGACTGGCTACACCTTC
CASSFQGWTGYTF
>TRBD1|TRBV4-3|NA|TRBJ1-2
TGCGCCAGCAGCCACAAAGACAGGGGGCACGGCTACACCTTC
CASSHKDRGHGYTF
>TRBD1|TRBV11-3|NA|TRBJ2-5
TGTGCCAGCAGCTATGGGACAGGGCAAGAGACCCAGTACTTC
CASSYGTGQETQYF
>TRBD1|TRBV2|NA|TRBJ1-5
TGTGCCAGCAGTAAAACAGGGGGCGCGTCGTTGGAGCCCCAGCATTTT
CASSKTGGASLEPQHF
>NA|TRBV5-1|NA|TRBJ2-3
TGCGCCAGCAGCTTCCGAACTAGTCATCCAGATACGCAGTATTTT
CASSFRTSHPDTQYF
>TRBD1|TRBV29-1|once|TRBJ1-2
TGCATGACGGGGACAGCAATCGGTTATGACTACACCTTC
CMTGTAIGYDYTF
>NA|TRBV6-6|NA|TRBJ2-2
TGTGCCAGCAGTCTGGGACAAATCACCGGGGAGCTGTTTTTT
CASSLGQITGELFF
>TRBD1|TRBV28|once|TRBJ1-4
TGTGCCAGCAGTTTGCTGTCGGGACAGGGGGCAACTAATGAAAAACTGTTTTTT
CASSLLSGQGATNEKLFF
>TRBD2|TRBV14|NA|TRBJ2-1
TGTGCCAGCAGCCCCGGACTAGCGGCCTACAATGAGCAGTTCTTC
CASSPGLAAYNEQFF
>NA|TRBV2|once|TRBJ2-1
TGTGCCAGCAGTGTATTAAGCTTGGGGGGGCAGTTCTTC
CASSVLSLGGQFF
>NA|TRBV24-1|NA|TRBJ1-2
TGTGCCACCAGTGACTCCTGGGGGTATGGCTACACCTTC
CATSDSWGYGYTF
>NA|TRBV6-8|NA|TRBJ1-5
TGTGCCAGCAACAGAGCCGGGTCGAGCAATCAGCCCCAGCATTTT
CASNRAGSSNQPQHF
>NA|TRBV6-5|NA|TRBJ1-2
TGTGCCAGCAAGGAAGACATCTCCTATGGCTACACCTTC
CASKEDISYGYTF
>NA|TRBV6-5|NA|TRBJ2-7
TGTGCCAGCAGTTTGGCAGACTCCTACGAGCAGTACTTC
CASSLADSYEQYF
>NA|TRBV15|NA|TRBJ2-7
TGTGCCACCAGCAGCGGACAAGGGGGGATTTACGAGCAGTACTTC
CATSSGQGGIYEQYF
>NA|TRBV2|NA|TRBJ1-6
TGTGCCAGCAGTGAGTGGGACACTAAATCTCCCCTCCACTTT
CASSEWDTKSPLHF
>NA|TRBV11-2|NA|TRBJ2-5
TGTGCCAGCAGCCAGGCTATTCCCTCGGTGGAGACCCAGTACTTC
CASSQAIPSVETQYF
>NA|TRBV6-6|NA|TRBJ1-2
TGTGCCAGCAGCCCAGACCGGGTAGCTAACTATGGCTACACCTTC
CASSPDRVANYGYTF
>TRBD1|TRBV18|NA|TRBJ2-7
TGTGCCAGCTCACGAAGGACAGGGGACGAGCAGTACTTC
CASSRRTGDEQYF
>NA|TRBV29-1|many|TRBJ1-5
TGCAGCGTTGGGCAGCTAGATCAGCCCCAGCATTTT
CSVGQLDQPQHF
>NA|TRBV6-5|NA|TRBJ1-1
TGTGCCAGCACCCCTGTTATCATGAACACTGAAGCTTTCTTT
CASTPVIMNTEAFF
>TRBD1|TRBV6-2/TRBV6-3|NA|TRBJ1-6
TGTGCCAGCAGTCCAGGACAGGGGTATAATTCACCCCTCCACTTT
CASSPGQGYNSPLHF
>NA|TRBV27|once|TRBJ2-7
TGTGCCAGCAGTTTATCGGCGGGAAGGCCCTACGAGCAGTACTTC
CASSLSAGRPYEQYF
>NA|TRBV27|NA|TRBJ2-7
TGTGCCAGCAGTTTTAAGGGGGGGCAGTCCTACGAGCAGTACTTC
CASSFKGGQSYEQYF
>NA|TRBV6-6|NA|TRBJ2-5
TGTGCCAGCAGTTCAATCCGGGACTCCCTACGGGAGACCCAGTACTTC
CASSSIRDSLRETQYF
>TRBD2|TRBV29-1|NA|TRBJ2-3
TGCAGCGTGGGAAGGACTAGCGGGGGGAATACAGATACGCAGTATTTT
CSVGRTSGGNTDTQYF
>NA|TRBV6-4|many|TRBJ2-3
TGTGCCAGCAGTGAGAAGGACACAGATACGCAGTATTTT
CASSEKDTDTQYF
>NA|TRBV11-2|few|TRBJ2-2
TGTGCCAGCAGCTTAGGCAGGGACTACACCGGGGAGCTGTTTTTT
CASSLGRDYTGELFF
>NA|TRBV28|once|TRBJ1-3
TGTGCCAGCAGTCCTCCTACCGGGGCAGGAAGAAACACCATATATTTT
CASSPPTGAGRNTIYF
>NA|TRBV28|NA|TRBJ2-2
TGTGCCAGCAGTTCTCCGGGACGAAGCGTGCCCGGGGAGCTGTTTTTT
CASSSPGRSVPGELFF